The source of this TCR beta chain is a study of blood T cell repertoires in COVID-19. Study-wide context: Acute-phase and convalescent COVID-19 samples originated in the United States, Italy and Spain.

The repertoire was sequenced with immunoSEQ multiplex PCR; TCRdb's copy has only in-frame clones and lacks some. The data contain approximately 500,000 clones, approximately 88% of them seen just once; the ten biggest clones take up less than 9%. This CDR3 has 13 amino acids. Per germline, CDR1 KGHSH and CDR2 LQKENI. Trimming removed 2 bases at V and 3 bases at J, with 7 bases between. Concerning this clone: The sample carries other DNA sequences with the same CDR3.

The sequencing input was peripheral blood. The clonotype comes from a woman aged 45 to 65 with COVID-19, enrolled during active disease. The chain is built from TRBV18 and TRBJ1-1, with a tentative D call TRBD1 (5 bases). This chain's CDR3 is CASSPRGDTEAFF. CDR3 in DNA: TGTGCCAGCTCACCAAGGGGCGACACTGAAGCTTTCTTT.